Below, 11 T cell receptor beta chains from the same sample are listed, as sequenced in a study of regulatory T cells in long-lasting Graves disease. Libraries of TCR beta came from iRepertoire HTBI primers plus Arm-PCR of CDR3 regions. MiXCR was run by TCRdb on the multiplex PCR reads, yielding one entry per CDR3 protein. The sample has over 350,000 distinct CDR3 sequences; about a fifth are singletons. Regarding time point: persistent/refractory GD, antithyroid drugs over 5 years with positive TRAb. The TCR library was prepared using RNA isolated from PBMCs. The sequenced sample was peripheral blood mononuclear cells (PBMCs), obtained when the disease was refractory, from a patient treated with antithyroid drugs. Every receptor here comes from a female donor with Graves disease.

Concerning this clonotype: Just one base apart from a much larger clone, this may be a read error. The chain employs TRBV5-8 and TRBJ2-1, with unresolved D. Germline loops: CDR1 SGHTS, CDR2 YDEGEE. The CDR3 loop spans 10 amino acids. Trimming left V 10 bases short and J 5 bases short, with 7 bases between. The CDR3 DNA reads TGTGCCGGCGGACACAATGAGCAGTTCTTC. Protein: CAGGHNEQFF.

This clonotype was observed many times. V and J are TRBV28 and TRBJ1-5; 8 nucleotides match TRBD1. Germline CDR1 MDHEN, CDR2 SYDVKM. V lost 1 base and J lost 3; bases outside the gene matches: 11. The CDR3 has 18 residues. The CDR3, as DNA: TGTGCCAGCAGTTTATACGGGACAGGACGATCTCTCAATCAGCCCCAGCATTTT. It is translated as CASSLYGTGRSLNQPQHF. Together with reference TRBV28 and TRBJ1-5, the CDR3 gives the full variable domain: DVKVTQSSRYLVKRTGEKVFLECVQDMDHENMFWYRQDPGLGLRLIYFSYDVKMKEKGDIPEGYSVSREKKERFSLILESASTNQTSMYLCASSLYGTGRSLNQPQHFGDGTRLSIL.

CDR3 protein: CSARVTDRAYEQYF. Here the CDR3 DNA reads TGCAGTGCTAGAGTGACGGACAGAGCCTACGAGCAGTACTTC. The chain employs TRBV20-1 and TRBJ2-7, with D possibly TRBD1 on 6 matching bases. CDR3 length: 14 residues. In germline, CDR1 is DFQATT, CDR2 SNEGSKA (reference sequence). Trimming pared 1 base from V and 2 bases from J, leaving 12 bases between.

In its sample, this clonotype was seen many times. The chain combines TRBV28 with TRBJ1-5; D perhaps matches TRBD1 (5 bases). Trimming removed 7 bases from V and 2 bases from J, with 12 bases in between. The CDR3 has 14 amino acids. CDR1 MDHEN and CDR2 SYDVKM come from the germline V gene. This chain's CDR3 is CASTGTGGNQPQHF. The CDR3, as DNA: TGTGCCAGCACCGGGACTGGAGGCAATCAGCCCCAGCATTTT. The complete variable domain, with remaining parts taken from reference TRBV28 and TRBJ1-5, reads DVKVTQSSRYLVKRTGEKVFLECVQDMDHENMFWYRQDPGLGLRLIYFSYDVKMKEKGDIPEGYSVSREKKERFSLILESASTNQTSMYLCASTGTGGNQPQHFGDGTRLSIL.

This clonotype was seen repeatedly, ten times or more. V is TRBV6-5 and J is TRBJ1-1; TRBD1 aligns across 8 bases. Unmatched junction bases numbered 10, after V lost 0 bases and J lost 7 bases. From germline, CDR1 is MNHEY and CDR2 SVGAGI. The CDR3 sequence is 16 residues long. The CDR3 is CASSYSSGQGVFEAFF. CDR3 DNA sequence: TGTGCCAGCAGTTACTCGTCCGGACAGGGAGTCTTTGAAGCTTTCTTT.

This clonotype came up many times. The rearrangement links TRBV12-3 or TRBV12-4 to TRBJ1-1; 11 bases match TRBD1. This CDR3 has 14 amino acids. V was clipped by 5 bases and J by 3 bases; unmatched bases: 2. The CDR3 DNA sequence: TGTGCCAGCAGTACGGACAGGGGGCACACTGAAGCTTTCTTT. Protein product: CASSTDRGHTEAFF.

Many counts were recorded for this clonotype. The V and J genes are TRBV7-9 and TRBJ1-4; 9 bases match TRBD1. The V and J ends lost 5 bases and 8 bases, in that order; junction bases with no gene match: 6. CDR1 and CDR2 (germline): SEHNR, FQNEAQ (reference sequence). The CDR3 runs to 14 residues. CDR3 bases: TGTGCCAGCAGCCAGGGACAGGGTAAAGAAAAACTGTTTTTT. It is translated as CASSQGQGKEKLFF.

This clonotype was picked up a small number of times. This chain links TRBV14 with TRBJ1-2; D not certain. CDR1 SGHDN and CDR2 FVKESK come from the germline V gene. Trimming took 5 bases from V and 5 from J, leaving 15 bases between them. The CDR3 has 14 amino acids. The CDR3 nucleotides are TGTGCCAGCAGCTCTATAGACCTGGCGTATGGCTACACCTTC. Translated: CASSSIDLAYGYTF.

This clonotype has a count of ten or more. The gene calls are TRBV7-2 and TRBJ2-7, with D uncertain. Germline lookup yields CDR1 SGHTA and CDR2 FQGNSA. Deletions cut 5 bases from V and 2 bases from J, with 13 bases between. The CDR3 length is 14 residues. The CDR3 sequence is CASSTQGGAYEQYF. In DNA, the CDR3 is TGTGCCAGCAGCACCCAAGGTGGAGCCTACGAGCAGTACTTC.

This rearrangement joins TRBV5-4 to TRBJ1-2; D is uncertain. V dropped 0 bases and J dropped 5 bases, with 14 bases sitting between them. Germline V lookup: CDR1 SGHNT, CDR2 YYREEE (reference sequence). CDR3 size: 15 residues. The CDR3 bases are TGTGCCAGCAGCTTGGCGGCCACCTTAGGATATGGCTACACCTTC. Translated: CASSLAATLGYGYTF. Full variable domain (remainder filled in from reference TRBV5-4 and TRBJ1-2): ETGVTQSPTHLIKTRGQQVTLRCSSQSGHNTVSWYQQALGQGPQFIFQYYREEENGRGNFPPRFSGLQFPNYSSELNVNALELDDSALYLCASSLAATLGYGYTFGSGTRLTVV.

This clonotype was seen at least ten times. For the CDR3, the DNA is TGTGCCAGCAGTGGGGCGCGTGGCTACACCTTC. It specifies CASSGARGYTF. The chain is built from TRBV6-1 and TRBJ1-2; no clear D. From germline, CDR1 is MNHNS and CDR2 SASEGT. V was pared by 4 bases and J by 7 bases, with 7 bases between. The CDR3 spans 11 residues.